One sample yielded the 31 T cell receptor beta chains listed below, sequenced in a study of breast tumors, draining lymph nodes, adjacent tissues. MiXCR, run by TCRdb on the multiplex PCR reads, gives a single entry per CDR3 protein. The profile shows 200,000 to 300,000 distinct CDR3 sequences, under 35% of them singletons. Samples came from axillary lymph nodes draining the breast cancer. The material sequenced was axillary lymph node tissue. These receptors all come from a female donor with breast cancer. Some clones in this sample may be carry-over from other donors' samples.

This clonotype has more than one count but fewer than ten. The chain is built from TRBV19 and TRBJ1-1; D gene ambiguous. The V end was cut by 3 bases, the J end by 5 bases, with 7 bases between. From germline, CDR1 is LNHDA and CDR2 SQIVND (reference sequence). The CDR3 loop spans 12 amino acids. The DNA of the CDR3 is TGTGCCAGTAGTATGGGCAGGACTGAAGCTTTCTTT. It encodes CASSMGRTEAFF.

This clonotype was picked up many times. The gene calls are TRBV19 and TRBJ1-3; TRBD1 agrees at 12 bases. CDR1 and CDR2 from the germline V gene are LNHDA and SQIVND (reference sequence). The CDR3 is made up of 18 amino acids. The junction had 9 bases not matched to a gene; V was cut back by 3 bases and J by 3 bases. CDR3 amino acids: CASSMDRDRGRFGNTIYF. Written as DNA, the CDR3 is TGTGCCAGTAGTATGGACCGGGACAGGGGGCGATTTGGAAACACCATATATTTT.

This clonotype was detected ten times or more. The V and J genes are TRBV7-9 and TRBJ2-7; D remains ambiguous. The length of the CDR3 is 14 residues. CDR1 SEHNR and CDR2 FQNEAQ come from the germline V gene (reference sequence). V lost 1 base and J 3 bases, leaving 10 bases between the germline ends. In nucleotides, the CDR3 is TGTGCCAGCAGCTTAGATCCTATGAGCTACGAGCAGTACTTC. It yields the protein CASSLDPMSYEQYF.

This clonotype was seen many times. The V call is TRBV20-1, the J call TRBJ1-4; the match to TRBD1 covers 8 bases. The germline V gene has CDR1 DFQATT and CDR2 SNEGSKA (reference sequence). The CDR3 is 17 amino acids. The junction had 12 bases not matched to a gene; V was cut back by 6 bases and J by 0 bases. DNA for the CDR3: TGCAGTGCCGCTGAGCAGGGGGCATCGGCAACTAATGAAAAACTGTTTTTT. Amino acids: CSAAEQGASATNEKLFF.

This clonotype has a count of ten or more. This chain joins TRBV20-1 and TRBJ2-1, with TRBD2 identical over 8 bases. The germline gives CDR1 DFQATT, CDR2 SNEGSKA (reference sequence). The CDR3 is 15 amino acids. Trimming removed 4 bases from V and 0 bases from J; junction bases left unmatched: 5. Here the CDR3 reads CSAKGTSNSYNEQFF. The CDR3 nucleotides are TGCAGTGCTAAAGGGACTAGTAACTCCTACAATGAGCAGTTCTTC.

This clonotype was counted many times. The chain combines TRBV6-4 with TRBJ1-2; the match to TRBD1 covers 12 bases. The CDR3 sequence is 14 residues long. The germline V gene has CDR1 MRHNA and CDR2 SNTAGT. J was trimmed by 6 bases and V by 6 bases; bases with no gene match: 5. The chain's CDR3 is CASRRDRGQDGYTF. The DNA of the CDR3 is TGTGCCAGCAGGCGGGACAGGGGGCAGGATGGCTACACCTTC.

About this clonotype itself: A read error is possible here, since a much larger clone lies one base away. The V and J genes are TRBV20-1 and TRBJ2-1; TRBD2 matches at 12 bases. CDR1 DFQATT and CDR2 SNEGSKA come from the germline V gene (reference sequence). The CDR3 contains 16 residues. The ends lost 1 base at V and 2 bases at J; junction bases unmatched: 3. The CDR3 protein is CSARGRLAGAYNEQFF. The CDR3 coding sequence is TGCAGTGCTAGAGGCAGACTAGCGGGAGCCTACAATGAGCAGTTCTTC.

Notes on this clonotype: The CDR3 does not end in the conserved phenylalanine or tryptophan, so this is likely a read error. The chain employs TRBV7-9 and TRBJ2-5; D remains unclear. The CDR3 is made up of 14 amino acids. V was trimmed by 2 bases and J by 0 bases, leaving 7 bases between them. CDR1 SEHNR and CDR2 FQNEAQ come from the germline V gene (reference sequence). CDR3 protein: CASSLFGDQETQYL. The CDR3 DNA follows: TGTGCCAGCAGCTTATTCGGTGACCAAGAGACCCAGTACCTC.

The chain is built from TRBV12-3 or TRBV12-4 and TRBJ1-1; 8 nucleotides match TRBD1. V lost 5 bases and J lost 1; bases outside the gene matches: 3. The CDR3 consists of 14 residues. For the CDR3, the DNA is TGTGCCAGCAGTAGACAGGGGCGGAACACTGAAGCTTTCTTT. Translating it yields CASSRQGRNTEAFF.

In this sample, this clonotype turned up a few times. The rearrangement links TRBV3-1 to TRBJ2-7; TRBD2 agrees at 10 bases. V dropped 3 bases and J dropped 2; count of bases not matched to a gene: 7. Germline loops: CDR1 LGHDT, CDR2 YNNKEL (reference sequence). This CDR3 contains 16 residues. CDR3 sequence reads: CASSHRTSGVPYEQYF. The CDR3, as DNA: TGTGCCAGCAGCCACCGGACTAGCGGAGTCCCCTACGAGCAGTACTTC.

This clonotype was counted ten times or more. The genes are TRBV7-6 and TRBJ2-2, with 9 nucleotides matching TRBD2. In germline, CDR1 is SGHVS, CDR2 FNYEAQ. Trimming took 3 bases from V and 6 from J; bases not matched to a gene: 11. The CDR3 has 17 amino acids. CDR3 protein: CASSFGKTSGLSGELFF. The DNA of the CDR3 is TGTGCCAGCAGCTTCGGGAAGACTAGCGGTCTCTCCGGGGAGCTGTTTTTT. Based on the CDR3 plus reference TRBV7-6 and TRBJ2-2, the full variable domain is GAGVSQSPRYKVTKRGQDVALRCDPISGHVSLYWYRQALGQGPEFLTYFNYEAQQDKSGLPNDRFSAERPEGSISTLTIQRTEQRDSAMYRCASSFGKTSGLSGELFFGEGSRLTVL.

This clonotype has at least ten counts. The chain links TRBV15 to TRBJ2-5; perhaps D is TRBD1 or TRBD2 (5 bases each). Germline V gives CDR1 LNHNV, CDR2 YYDKDF (reference sequence). The CDR3 is 14 amino acids. V was clipped by 6 bases and J by 3 bases, with 14 bases between them. DNA for the CDR3: TGTGCCACCAGTGTAGGGACGGTAAAAGAGACCCAGTACTTC. Protein: CATSVGTVKETQYF.

On this clonotype: Mismatch with germline at one junction end may stem from a read error. This chain links TRBV5-1 with TRBJ2-6; 10 bases are a match to TRBD2. Germline assignment: CDR1 SGHRS and CDR2 YFSETQ. The CDR3 spans 14 residues. CDR3 amino acids: CASSGLAGDNVLTF. The DNA for the CDR3 is TGCGCCAGCAGCGGGCTAGCGGGGGACAACGTCCTGACTTTC.

This clonotype was seen many times. The chain is built from TRBV19 and TRBJ2-6; D gene ambiguous. This CDR3 is built from 13 residues. Trimming took off 8 bases at V and 1 base at J, with 6 bases between the two ends. Germline V gene sequence: CDR1 LNHDA, CDR2 SQIVND (reference sequence). CDR3 amino acids: CASRLSGANVLTF. In DNA form, the CDR3 reads TGTGCCAGTCGTTTATCTGGGGCCAACGTCCTGACTTTC.

Concerning this clonotype itself: A much bigger clone sits one base away, suggesting this may be a read error. The chain carries TRBV20-1 and TRBJ2-1; the match to TRBD2 covers 14 bases. Germline-derived CDR1 and CDR2 are DFQATT and SNEGSKA (reference sequence). The CDR3 is 16 amino acids. Here the CDR3 reads CSTSLVGLAGGYEQFF. The CDR3 DNA is TGCAGTACTAGCTTAGTAGGACTAGCGGGAGGTTATGAGCAGTTCTTC.

This clonotype was counted ten times or more. The chain links TRBV7-9 to TRBJ2-1, with TRBD2 identical over 13 bases. V trimming: 5 bases; J trimming: 8 bases; junction bases outside the gene matches: 12. The CDR3 is 17 amino acids. In germline, CDR1 is SEHNR, CDR2 FQNEAQ (reference sequence). The CDR3, as DNA: TGTGCCAGCAGCGCCAGAAGGACTAGCGGGAGTGGGGATGAGCAGTTCTTC. Translation: CASSARRTSGSGDEQFF.

Many counts were recorded for this clonotype. This sequence joins TRBV20-1 and TRBJ2-1, with TRBD2 matching 7 bases. V gave up 5 bases and J gave up 8 bases; unmatched junction bases: 3. The CDR3 sequence is 11 residues long. Germline V CDR1 and CDR2: DFQATT, SNEGSKA (reference sequence). The CDR3 nucleotides are TGCAGTGCTGGACTAGTAGATGAGCAGTTCTTC. It codes for CSAGLVDEQFF.

This clonotype was picked up many times. This rearrangement joins TRBV5-4 to TRBJ2-2; D call uncertain. Germline assignment: CDR1 SGHNT and CDR2 YYREEE (reference sequence). V lost 0 bases to trimming and J lost 6 bases, with 12 bases between them. This CDR3 spans 15 amino acids. DNA for the CDR3: TGTGCCAGCAGCTTGGGTCATCGAAACGCCGGGGAGCTGTTTTTT. Amino acids: CASSLGHRNAGELFF.

As concerns this clonotype: An end of the junction does not agree with germline; a read error may underlie this. The rearrangement links TRBV4-1 to TRBJ2-3; 8 bases agree with TRBD2. The CDR3 sequence is 16 residues long. The V gene's germline CDR1 is MGHRA and CDR2 YSYEKL. The CDR3 region is CASSKESGLVADTQYF. In DNA form, the CDR3 reads TGCGCCAGCAGCAAAGAATCGGGACTAGTGGCAGATACGCAGTATTTT.

This chain connects TRBV12-5 to TRBJ2-7; a possible D gene is TRBD1 (5 bases). The CDR3 length is 17 residues. The germline V and J ends were trimmed by 0 bases and 3 bases, with 18 bases remaining between them. Looked up from germline, CDR1 is LGHNT and CDR2 is FRNRAP. The CDR3 sequence is CASGLVVVGAFHYEQYF. The CDR3, as DNA: TGTGCTAGTGGTTTGGTAGTTGTAGGGGCCTTCCACTACGAGCAGTACTTC. Complete variable domain (other parts from reference TRBV12-5 and TRBJ2-7): DARVTQTPRHKVTEMGQEVTMRCQPILGHNTVFWYRQTMMQGLELLAYFRNRAPLDDSGMPKDRFSAEMPDATLATLKIQPSEPRDSAVYFCASGLVVVGAFHYEQYFGPGTRLTVT.

Comment on this clonotype: A much larger clone lies a single base off, so this may be a read error. It is likely a read error, because the conserved phenylalanine at the end of the CDR3 is missing. The chain carries TRBV5-1 and TRBJ1-2; D uncertain. The CDR3 covers 15 residues. Trimming removed 0 bases from V and 7 bases from J, with 16 bases in between. The germline gives CDR1 SGHRS, CDR2 YFSETQ. CDR3 loop: CASSLAPGFRGGYTS. The CDR3, as DNA: TGCGCCAGCAGCTTGGCCCCGGGCTTTAGAGGTGGCTACACCTCC.

About this clonotype: A read error may be the cause here, since a much bigger clone is one base away. The chain joins TRBV19 to TRBJ2-5; 13 bases are a match to TRBD2. Germline trimming cut 7 bases from V and 11 bases from J; bases unmatched to any gene: 10. Germline-derived CDR1 and CDR2 are LNHDA and SQIVND (reference sequence). There are 14 residues in the CDR3. CDR3: CASTGLAGVSEQYF. The DNA of the CDR3 is TGTGCCAGTACAGGACTAGCGGGAGTGAGTGAGCAGTACTTC.

The V gene is TRBV30, the J gene TRBJ2-5; 7 bases line up with TRBD2. V lost 3 bases and J lost 2; bases outside the gene matches: 9. This CDR3 contains 15 residues. Germline V CDR1 and CDR2: GTSNPN, SVGIG (reference sequence). CDR3 region: CAWRRCGGGQETQYF. The DNA for the CDR3 is TGTGCCTGGAGGAGATGTGGGGGAGGGCAAGAGACCCAGTACTTC.

This clonotype was detected many times. The chain joins TRBV11-3 to TRBJ2-5, with D perhaps TRBD2 (5 bases). V gave up 5 bases and J gave up 3 bases, with 16 bases separating them. The CDR3 is 15 residues long. Germline-derived CDR1 and CDR2 are SGHNT and YENEEA. CDR3 sequence reads: CASSLRSWGEETQYF. The CDR3 nucleotides read TGTGCCAGCAGCCTCCGGAGCTGGGGAGAAGAGACCCAGTACTTC.

As to this clonotype: This could be a read error, since a much larger clone is one nucleotide away. J is TRBJ2-7 and V is TRBV4-3, with D unclear. CDR3 length: 15 residues. Per germline, CDR1 LGHNA and CDR2 YSLEER. As DNA, the CDR3 is TGCGCCGGCAGCCAAGATCATGGGGTCGCCTACGAGCAGTACTTC. This gives the protein CAGSQDHGVAYEQYF.

This clonotype showed up many times. V usage is TRBV29-1 and J usage is TRBJ2-3, with 7 nucleotides matching TRBD2. The CDR3 covers 15 residues. Germline V gene data show CDR1 as SQVTM and CDR2 as ANQGSEA. The J segment lost 1 base and the V segment lost 3 bases, leaving 7 bases of the junction unmatched. The CDR3 nucleotides are TGCAGCGTTGATCCCTTGGGGGGGGGCACAGATACGCAGTATTTT. Protein: CSVDPLGGGTDTQYF.

Comments on this clonotype: A much larger clone lies one base from this, so it may be a read error. J is TRBJ2-2 and V is TRBV6-6; D might be TRBD2 (5 bases). This CDR3 contains 13 residues. Germline lookup yields CDR1 MNHNY and CDR2 SVGAGI (reference sequence). As DNA, the CDR3 is TGTGCCAGCAGTTACTCTCTCACCGGGGAGCTGTCTTTT. It yields the protein CASSYSLTGELSF.

Ten or more counts support this clonotype. The DNA of the CDR3 is TGTGCCAGCAGCCTGCCGGGACAGGGCACTGGAAACACCATATATTTT. Residues: CASSLPGQGTGNTIYF. This chain joins TRBV7-9 and TRBJ1-3, with 9 bases fitting TRBD1. CDR1 is SEHNR, CDR2 FQNEAQ, per germline (reference sequence). Trimming took 5 bases from V and 2 from J; bases not matched to a gene: 7. The CDR3 spans 16 residues.

In its sample, this clonotype was seen many times. The DNA for the CDR3 is TGTGCCAGTAGTATTAGTCGGAGGGCCACTAATGAAAAACTGTTTTTT. It translates to CASSISRRATNEKLFF. This chain joins TRBV19 and TRBJ1-4; D is unclear. This CDR3 is 16 amino acids long. Trimming cost V 3 bases and J 2 bases, with 13 bases left between them. From germline, CDR1 is LNHDA and CDR2 SQIVND (reference sequence). Full variable domain (rest looked up from reference TRBV19 and TRBJ1-4): DGGITQSPKYLFRKEGQNVTLSCEQNLNHDAMYWYRQDPGQGLRLIYYSQIVNDFQKGDIAEGYSVSREKKESFPLTVTSAQKNPTAFYLCASSISRRATNEKLFFGSGTQLSVL.

The rearrangement links TRBV20-1 to TRBJ2-3; 11 bases are shared with TRBD2. J was trimmed by 6 bases and V by 6 bases; bases with no gene match: 11. The CDR3 covers 15 residues. From germline, CDR1 is DFQATT and CDR2 SNEGSKA (reference sequence). CDR3 DNA sequence: TGCAGTGCACCGAGCGGGACTAGCGGCCGTGATACGCAGTATTTT. It translates to CSAPSGTSGRDTQYF.

A remark on this clonotype: This sequence may be a read error, since a much larger clone differs from it by one base. The rearrangement joins TRBV4-1 to TRBJ2-1, with a tentative D call TRBD1 (5 bases). The CDR3 spans 12 residues. The germline gives CDR1 MGHRA, CDR2 YSYEKL. This CDR3 is CASSQEDNGQFF. The DNA of the CDR3 is TGCGCCAGCAGCCAAGAGGACAATGGGCAGTTCTTC.